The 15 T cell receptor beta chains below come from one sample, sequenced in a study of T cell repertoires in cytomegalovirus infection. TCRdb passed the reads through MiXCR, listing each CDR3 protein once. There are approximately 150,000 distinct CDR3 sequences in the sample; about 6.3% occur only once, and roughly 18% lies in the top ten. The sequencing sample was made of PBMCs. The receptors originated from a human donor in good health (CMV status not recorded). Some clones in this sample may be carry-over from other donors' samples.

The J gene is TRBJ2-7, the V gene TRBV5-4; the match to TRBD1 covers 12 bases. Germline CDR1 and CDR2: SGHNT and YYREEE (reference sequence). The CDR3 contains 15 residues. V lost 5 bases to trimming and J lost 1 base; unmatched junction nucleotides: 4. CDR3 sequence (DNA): TGTGCCAGCAGGGTGGGACAGGGGGCTTCCTACGAGCAGTACTTC. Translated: CASRVGQGASYEQYF. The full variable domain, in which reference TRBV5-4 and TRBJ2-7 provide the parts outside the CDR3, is ETGVTQSPTHLIKTRGQQVTLRCSSQSGHNTVSWYQQALGQGPQFIFQYYREEENGRGNFPPRFSGLQFPNYSSELNVNALELDDSALYLCASRVGQGASYEQYFGPGTRLTVT.

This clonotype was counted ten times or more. CDR3 nucleotide sequence: TGTGCCAGCAGCTTAGAAGCGACATCTAAAGGGACGCAGTATTTT. It yields the protein CASSLEATSKGTQYF. The chain carries TRBV7-2 and TRBJ2-3; D unclear. V gave up 1 base and J gave up 9 bases, with 17 bases separating them. The germline V gene has CDR1 SGHTA and CDR2 FQGNSA. This CDR3 is 15 amino acids long.

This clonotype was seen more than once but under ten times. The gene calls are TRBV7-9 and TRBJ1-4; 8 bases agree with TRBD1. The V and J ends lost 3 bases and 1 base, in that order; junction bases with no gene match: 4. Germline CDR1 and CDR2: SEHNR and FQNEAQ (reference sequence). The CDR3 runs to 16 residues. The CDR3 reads CASSFGQGGTNEKLFF. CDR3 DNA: TGTGCCAGCAGCTTCGGACAGGGAGGAACTAATGAAAAACTGTTTTTT.

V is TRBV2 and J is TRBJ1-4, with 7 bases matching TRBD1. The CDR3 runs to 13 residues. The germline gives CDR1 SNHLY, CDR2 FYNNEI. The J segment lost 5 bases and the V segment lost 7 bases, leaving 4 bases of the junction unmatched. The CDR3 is CASKGQINEKLFF. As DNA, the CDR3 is TGTGCCAGCAAGGGACAGATAAATGAAAAACTGTTTTTT. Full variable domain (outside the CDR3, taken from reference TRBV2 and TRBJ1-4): EPEVTQTPSHQVTQMGQEVILRCVPISNHLYFYWYRQILGQKVEFLVSFYNNEISEKSEIFDDQFSVERPDGSNFTLKIRSTKLEDSAMYFCASKGQINEKLFFGSGTQLSVL.

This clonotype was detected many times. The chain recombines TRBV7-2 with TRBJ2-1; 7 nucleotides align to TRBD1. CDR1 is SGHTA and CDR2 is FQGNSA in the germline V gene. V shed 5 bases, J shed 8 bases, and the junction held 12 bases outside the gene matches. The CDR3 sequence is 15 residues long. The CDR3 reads CASSRRTGLVDEQFF. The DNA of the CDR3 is TGTGCCAGCAGCCGCCGGACAGGTTTGGTTGATGAGCAGTTCTTC.

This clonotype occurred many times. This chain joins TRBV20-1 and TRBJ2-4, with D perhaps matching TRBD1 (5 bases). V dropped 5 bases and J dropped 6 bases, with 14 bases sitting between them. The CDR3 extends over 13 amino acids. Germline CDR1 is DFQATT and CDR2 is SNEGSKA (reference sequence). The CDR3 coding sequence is TGCAGTGCTTACGACAGTGTCACAAACATTCAGTACTTC. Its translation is CSAYDSVTNIQYF.

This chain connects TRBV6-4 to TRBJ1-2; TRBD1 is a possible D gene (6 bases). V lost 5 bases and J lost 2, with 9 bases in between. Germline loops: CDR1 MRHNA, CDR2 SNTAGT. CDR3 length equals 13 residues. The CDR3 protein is CASSTGWNYGYTF. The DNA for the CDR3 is TGTGCCAGCAGTACAGGGTGGAACTATGGCTACACCTTC.

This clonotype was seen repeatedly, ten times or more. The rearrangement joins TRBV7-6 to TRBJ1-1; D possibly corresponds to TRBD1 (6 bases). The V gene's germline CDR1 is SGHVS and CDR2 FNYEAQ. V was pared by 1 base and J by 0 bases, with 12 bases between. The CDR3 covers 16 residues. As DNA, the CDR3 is TGTGCCAGCAGCTTAGGGGGGGGGGCGCTGAACACTGAAGCTTTCTTT. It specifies CASSLGGGALNTEAFF.

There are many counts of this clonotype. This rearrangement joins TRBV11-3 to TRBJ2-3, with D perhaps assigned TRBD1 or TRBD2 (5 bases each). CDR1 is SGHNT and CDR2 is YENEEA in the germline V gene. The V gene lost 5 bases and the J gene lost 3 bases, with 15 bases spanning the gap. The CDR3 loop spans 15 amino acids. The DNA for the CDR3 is TGTGCCAGCAGCGCTGGGGACCGAAGGACAGATACGCAGTATTTT. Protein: CASSAGDRRTDTQYF.

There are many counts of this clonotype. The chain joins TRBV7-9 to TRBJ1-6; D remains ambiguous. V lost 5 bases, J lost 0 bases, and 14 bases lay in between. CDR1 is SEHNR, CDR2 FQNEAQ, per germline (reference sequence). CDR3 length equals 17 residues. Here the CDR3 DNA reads TGTGCCAGCAGCCAAAGGAGGGAAGACTCCTATAATTCACCCCTCCACTTT. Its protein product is CASSQRREDSYNSPLHF.

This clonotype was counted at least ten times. DNA for the CDR3: TGTGCCATCAGTGGAGGGGGTTCCGCGAACACCGGGGAGCTGTTTTTT. This codes for CAISGGGSANTGELFF. The chain recombines TRBV10-3 with TRBJ2-2, with a weak D call TRBD1 (6 bases). Germline V CDR1 and CDR2: ENHRY, SYGVKD. The germline V and J ends were trimmed by 4 bases and 0 bases, with 12 bases remaining between them. The CDR3 runs 16 residues.

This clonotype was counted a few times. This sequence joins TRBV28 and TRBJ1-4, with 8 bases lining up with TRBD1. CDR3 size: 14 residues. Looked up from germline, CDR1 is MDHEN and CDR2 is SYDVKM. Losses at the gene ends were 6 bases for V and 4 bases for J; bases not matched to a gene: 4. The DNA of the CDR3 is TGTGCCAGCAGCCCACAGGGGGGTAATGAAAAACTGTTTTTT. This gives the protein CASSPQGGNEKLFF.

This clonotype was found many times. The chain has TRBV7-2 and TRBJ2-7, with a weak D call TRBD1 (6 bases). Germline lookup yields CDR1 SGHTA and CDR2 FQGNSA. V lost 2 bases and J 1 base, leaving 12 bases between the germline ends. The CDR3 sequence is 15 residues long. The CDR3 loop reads CASSLRQAGSYEQYF. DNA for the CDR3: TGTGCCAGCAGCTTACGACAGGCTGGGTCCTACGAGCAGTACTTC. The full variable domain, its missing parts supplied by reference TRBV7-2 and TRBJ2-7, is GAGVSQSPSNKVTEKGKDVELRCDPISGHTALYWYRQSLGQGLEFLIYFQGNSAPDKSGLPSDRFSAERTGGSVSTLTIQRTQQEDSAVYLCASSLRQAGSYEQYFGPGTRLTVT.

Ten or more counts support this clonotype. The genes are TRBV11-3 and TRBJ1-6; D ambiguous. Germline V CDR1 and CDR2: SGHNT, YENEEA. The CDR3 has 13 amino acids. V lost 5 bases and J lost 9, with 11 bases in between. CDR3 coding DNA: TGTGCCAGCAGCCCCCGTCGGGGTTCACCCCTCCACTTT. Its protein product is CASSPRRGSPLHF.

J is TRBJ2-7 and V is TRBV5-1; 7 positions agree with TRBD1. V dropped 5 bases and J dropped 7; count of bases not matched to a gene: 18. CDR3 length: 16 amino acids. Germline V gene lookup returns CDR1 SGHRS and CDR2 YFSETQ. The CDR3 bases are TGCGCCAGCAGTGCAGTGACCGGGACAGTCGTCTGGGAGCAGTACTTC. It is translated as CASSAVTGTVVWEQYF.